This T cell receptor (beta chain) appears in the sequencing data of a study of blood T cell repertoires in COVID-19. In the authors' methods: Counts of nucleated cells, estimated from reference gene primer amplification, were obtained. The table came from immunoSEQ multiplex PCR; TCRdb's copy has only in-frame clones and leaves some out. That table supplies the V and J calls and clone size; D and trimming were determined from the DNA. The top ten clones hold 7.5% to 9% of a sample with 200,000 to 250,000 clones, about four fifths of them seen once. V was shortened by 3 bases and J by 4 bases, with 15 bases between the two germline ends. The V gene's germline CDR1 is KGHSH and CDR2 LQKENI. The CDR3 consists of 15 residues. Seattle-derived patients entered the study during active infection and were followed longitudinally.

This clonotype was sampled from a woman of 80 years or more with COVID-19, enrolled during active disease. Sequences were obtained from peripheral blood. This sequence joins TRBV18 and TRBJ1-2; maybe TRBD1 (6 bases). Here the CDR3 reads CASSPRSTGSYGYTF. CDR3 bases: TGTGCCAGCTCACCTCGATCGACAGGCTCCTATGGCTACACCTTC.